The 8 T cell receptor beta chains below all came from one sample that was sequenced in a study of OX40 agonist ivuxolimab in advanced cancers. Assay used: immunoSEQ multiplex PCR; TCRdb lists only in-frame clones, some missing. The data contain about 17,000 clones, 70% to 90% of them seen just once; the ten biggest clones take up about 66%. The sequencing here drew on CD4+ or CD8+ T cells sorted from blood, taken in a trial of the OX40 agonist ivuxolimab. The receptor set was obtained from an adult with an advanced solid tumor such as melanoma, head and neck, liver or kidney cancer.

V and J are TRBV6-1 and TRBJ2-1, with 9 positions matching TRBD1. The CDR3 contains 15 residues. Per germline, CDR1 MNHNS and CDR2 SASEGT. The J segment lost 7 bases and the V segment lost 3 bases, leaving 7 bases of the junction unmatched. In nucleotides, the CDR3 is TGTGCCAGCAGTGAGGGGACAGGGTGGTCGAATGAGCAGTTCTTC. Translating it yields CASSEGTGWSNEQFF.

In DNA, the CDR3 is TGTGCCAGCGTCCAATCCGGGGAGCTGTTTTTT. As protein: CASVQSGELFF. This rearrangement joins TRBV6-5 to TRBJ2-2, with no clear D. Trimming took off 8 bases at V and 6 bases at J, with 7 bases between the two ends. Germline V CDR1 and CDR2: MNHEY, SVGAGI. The CDR3 runs to 11 residues.

This clone was seen only a few times. The chain uses TRBV9 and TRBJ2-7; tentatively, D is TRBD1 (6 bases). Trimming removed 0 bases from V and 9 bases from J, with 19 bases in between. This CDR3 contains 15 residues. Germline V gives CDR1 SGDLS, CDR2 YYNGEE. Here the CDR3 reads CASSVDGRGPAVQYF. The CDR3 DNA reads as TGTGCCAGCAGCGTAGACGGCAGGGGTCCAGCTGTGCAGTACTTC.

The chain couples TRBV10-1 to TRBJ1-2, with D perhaps TRBD1 (6 bases). The germline V gene encodes CDR1 WNHNN and CDR2 SYGVQD (reference sequence). Trimming removed 9 bases at V and 7 bases at J, with 21 bases between. The CDR3 is made up of 14 amino acids. The CDR3 DNA sequence: TGCGCCAGTCCCAACCCGGGACATTCAGGTGGCTACACCTTC. Its translation: CASPNPGHSGGYTF.

V and J are TRBV6-1 and TRBJ1-1, with D hard to call. The CDR3 consists of 14 residues. Per the germline V gene, CDR1 is MNHNS and CDR2 is SASEGT. V was trimmed by 2 bases and J by 1 base, leaving 8 bases between them. The CDR3 DNA follows: TGTGCCAGCAGTGAAAGTAAATGGAACACTGAAGCTTTCTTT. This codes for CASSESKWNTEAFF.

The V gene is TRBV5-5, the J gene TRBJ2-7, with D uncertain. This CDR3 comprises 15 residues. Germline CDR1 reads SGHKS; CDR2 reads YYEKEE (reference sequence). V was pared by 4 bases and J by 11 bases, with 25 bases between. In nucleotides, the CDR3 is TGTGCCAGCAGCGTTCGTTCGGTAGGAGTGTCATTTGAGTACTTC. Translated: CASSVRSVGVSFEYF.

V is TRBV20-1 and J is TRBJ2-1; D call uncertain. V lost 1 base and J lost 7, with 5 bases in between. Germline CDR1 reads DFQATT; CDR2 reads SNEGSKA (reference sequence). This CDR3 is 11 amino acids long. The CDR3 protein is CSARVENEQFF. CDR3 nucleotide sequence: TGCAGTGCTAGAGTGGAGAATGAGCAGTTCTTC.

This clone was recorded only once. The chain employs TRBV5-4 and TRBJ2-1; 11 positions match TRBD2. V shed 4 bases and J 6 bases; nucleotides not matched to a gene: 6. Per germline, CDR1 SGHNT and CDR2 YYREEE (reference sequence). This CDR3 spans 15 amino acids. The CDR3 loop reads CASSPTSGGINEQFF. CDR3 sequence (DNA): TGTGCCAGCAGCCCAACTAGCGGGGGTATCAATGAGCAGTTCTTC. The entire variable domain, with the rest obtained from reference TRBV5-4 and TRBJ2-1, is as follows: ETGVTQSPTHLIKTRGQQVTLRCSSQSGHNTVSWYQQALGQGPQFIFQYYREEENGRGNFPPRFSGLQFPNYSSELNVNALELDDSALYLCASSPTSGGINEQFFGPGTRLTVL.